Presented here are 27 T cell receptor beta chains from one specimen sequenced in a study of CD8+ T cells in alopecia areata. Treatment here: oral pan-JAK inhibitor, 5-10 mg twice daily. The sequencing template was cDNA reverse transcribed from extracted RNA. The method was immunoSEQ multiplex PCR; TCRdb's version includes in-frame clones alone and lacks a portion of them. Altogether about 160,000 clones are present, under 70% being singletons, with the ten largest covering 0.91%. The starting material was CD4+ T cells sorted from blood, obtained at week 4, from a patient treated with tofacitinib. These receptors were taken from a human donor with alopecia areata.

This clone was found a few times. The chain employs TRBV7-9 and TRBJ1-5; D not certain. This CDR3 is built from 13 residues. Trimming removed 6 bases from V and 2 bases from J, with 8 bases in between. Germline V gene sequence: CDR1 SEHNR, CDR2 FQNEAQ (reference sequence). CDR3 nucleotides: TGTGCCAGCAGTTATGAGGGCAATCAGCCCCAGCATTTT. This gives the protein CASSYEGNQPQHF.

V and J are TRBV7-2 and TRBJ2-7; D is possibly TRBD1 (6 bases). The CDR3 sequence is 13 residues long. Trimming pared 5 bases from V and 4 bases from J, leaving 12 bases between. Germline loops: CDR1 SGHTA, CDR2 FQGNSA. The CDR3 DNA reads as TGTGCCAGCAGCCGCAGGGGTGGGTACGAGCAGTACTTC. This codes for CASSRRGGYEQYF.

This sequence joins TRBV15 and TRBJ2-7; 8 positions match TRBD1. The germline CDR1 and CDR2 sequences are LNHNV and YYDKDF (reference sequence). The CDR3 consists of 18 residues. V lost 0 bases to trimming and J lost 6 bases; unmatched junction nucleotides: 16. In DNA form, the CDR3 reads TGTGCCACCAGCAGAGAGAGGACAGGGCCGTCAAGCGCTCGCGAGCAGTACTTC. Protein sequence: CATSRERTGPSSAREQYF. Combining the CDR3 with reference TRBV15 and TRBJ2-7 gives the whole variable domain DAMVIQNPRYQVTQFGKPVTLSCSQTLNHNVMYWYQQKSSQAPKLLFHYYDKDFNNEADTPDNFQSRRPNTSFCFLDIRSPGLGDTAMYLCATSRERTGPSSAREQYFGPGTRLTVT.

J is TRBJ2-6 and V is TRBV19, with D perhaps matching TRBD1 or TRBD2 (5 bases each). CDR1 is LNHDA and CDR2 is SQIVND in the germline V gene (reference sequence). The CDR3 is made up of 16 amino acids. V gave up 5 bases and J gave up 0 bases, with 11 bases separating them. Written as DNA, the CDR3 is TGTGCCAGTAGTGGGGGTCTTTTCTCTGGGGCCAACGTCCTGACTTTC. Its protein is CASSGGLFSGANVLTF.

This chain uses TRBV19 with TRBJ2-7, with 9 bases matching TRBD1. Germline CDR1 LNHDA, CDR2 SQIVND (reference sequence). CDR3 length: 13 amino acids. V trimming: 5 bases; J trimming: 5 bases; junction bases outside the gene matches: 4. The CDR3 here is CASSGQGRNEQYF. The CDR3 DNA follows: TGTGCCAGTAGTGGACAGGGGAGAAACGAGCAGTACTTC.

The CDR3 DNA reads as TGTGCCTGGAGTGTACATGCGGGACAGACGCGAGCTTTCTTT. Encoded protein: CAWSVHAGQTRAFF. The chain has TRBV30 and TRBJ1-1; 7 bases fit TRBD1. V dropped 0 bases and J dropped 10; count of bases not matched to a gene: 11. From germline, CDR1 is GTSNPN and CDR2 SVGIG (reference sequence). This CDR3 is 14 amino acids long.

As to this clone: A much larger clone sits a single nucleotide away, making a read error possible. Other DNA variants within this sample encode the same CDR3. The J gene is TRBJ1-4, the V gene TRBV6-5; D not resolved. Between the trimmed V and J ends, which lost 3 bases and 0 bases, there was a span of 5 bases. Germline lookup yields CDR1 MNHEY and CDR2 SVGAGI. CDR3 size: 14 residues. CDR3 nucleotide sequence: TGTGCCAGCAGTTATGGGACAACTAATGAAAAACTGTTTTTT. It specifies CASSYGTTNEKLFF.

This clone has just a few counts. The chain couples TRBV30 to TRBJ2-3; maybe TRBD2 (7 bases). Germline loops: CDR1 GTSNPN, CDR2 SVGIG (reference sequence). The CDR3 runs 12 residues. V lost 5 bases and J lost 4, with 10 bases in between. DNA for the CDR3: TGTGCCTGGTCCGGGGGGCCAGATACGCAGTATTTT. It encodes CAWSGGPDTQYF.

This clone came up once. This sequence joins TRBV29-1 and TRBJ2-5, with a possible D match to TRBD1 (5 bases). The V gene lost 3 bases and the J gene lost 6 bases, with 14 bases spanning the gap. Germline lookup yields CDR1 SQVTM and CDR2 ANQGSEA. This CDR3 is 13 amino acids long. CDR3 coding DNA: TGCAGCGTTGAGTACGGCAGGGTAAAGACCCAGTACTTC. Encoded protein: CSVEYGRVKTQYF.

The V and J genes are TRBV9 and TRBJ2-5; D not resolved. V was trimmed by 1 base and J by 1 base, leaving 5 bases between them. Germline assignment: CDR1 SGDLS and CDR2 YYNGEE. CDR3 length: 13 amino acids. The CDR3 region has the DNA TGTGCCAGCAGCGTAAGGGCCCAAGAGACCCAGTACTTC. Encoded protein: CASSVRAQETQYF.

CDR3 in DNA: TGTGCCTGCTGGACTCCTGGAAACACCATATATTTT. This translates into CACWTPGNTIYF. This chain connects TRBV30 to TRBJ1-3; D gene ambiguous. V dropped 6 bases and J dropped 2 bases, with 8 bases sitting between them. Per germline, CDR1 GTSNPN and CDR2 SVGIG (reference sequence). This CDR3 region has 12 residues. The entire variable domain, with the rest obtained from reference TRBV30 and TRBJ1-3, is as follows: SQTIHQWPATLVQPVGSPLSLECTVEGTSNPNLYWYRQAAGRGLQLLFYSVGIGQISSEVPQNLSASRPQDRQFILSSKKLLLSDSGFYLCACWTPGNTIYFGEGSWLTVV.

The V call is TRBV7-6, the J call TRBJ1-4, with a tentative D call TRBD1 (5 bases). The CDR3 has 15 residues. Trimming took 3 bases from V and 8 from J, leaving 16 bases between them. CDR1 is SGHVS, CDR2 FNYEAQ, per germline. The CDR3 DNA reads TGTGCCAGCAGCTTCCCCGCCGGGGGAAACGAAAAACTGTTTTTT. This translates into CASSFPAGGNEKLFF.

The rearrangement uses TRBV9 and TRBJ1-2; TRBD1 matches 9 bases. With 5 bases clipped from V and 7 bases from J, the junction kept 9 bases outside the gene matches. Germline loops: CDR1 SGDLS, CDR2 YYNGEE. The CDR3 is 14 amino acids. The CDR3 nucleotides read TGTGCCAGCAGTAGGACAGGGGTTAAGGCTGGCTACACCTTC. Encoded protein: CASSRTGVKAGYTF.

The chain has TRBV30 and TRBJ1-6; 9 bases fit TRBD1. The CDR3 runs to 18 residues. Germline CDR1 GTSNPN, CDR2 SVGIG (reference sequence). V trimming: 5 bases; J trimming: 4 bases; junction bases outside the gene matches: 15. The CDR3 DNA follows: TGTGCCTGGTCTCTTTTACCGGGACAGGGAGAATATAATTCACCCCTCCACTTT. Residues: CAWSLLPGQGEYNSPLHF.

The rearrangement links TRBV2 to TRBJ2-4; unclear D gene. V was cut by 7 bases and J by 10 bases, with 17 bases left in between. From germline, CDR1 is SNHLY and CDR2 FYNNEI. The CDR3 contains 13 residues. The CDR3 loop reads CASTPALLGIQYF. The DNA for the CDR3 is TGTGCCAGCACCCCGGCTCTCCTAGGGATTCAGTACTTC.

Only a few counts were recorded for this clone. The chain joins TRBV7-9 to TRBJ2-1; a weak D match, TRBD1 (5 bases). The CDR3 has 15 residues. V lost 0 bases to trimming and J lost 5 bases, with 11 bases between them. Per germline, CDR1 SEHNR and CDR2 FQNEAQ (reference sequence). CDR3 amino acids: CASSLAVGQHNEQFF. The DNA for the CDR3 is TGTGCCAGCAGCTTAGCCGTGGGGCAACACAATGAGCAGTTCTTC.

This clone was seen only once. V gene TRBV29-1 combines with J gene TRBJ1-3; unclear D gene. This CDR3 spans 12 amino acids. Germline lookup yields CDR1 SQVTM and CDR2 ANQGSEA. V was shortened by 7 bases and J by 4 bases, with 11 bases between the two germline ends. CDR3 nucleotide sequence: TGCAGCGGATCAGGAGAAGGAAACACCATATATTTT. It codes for CSGSGEGNTIYF.

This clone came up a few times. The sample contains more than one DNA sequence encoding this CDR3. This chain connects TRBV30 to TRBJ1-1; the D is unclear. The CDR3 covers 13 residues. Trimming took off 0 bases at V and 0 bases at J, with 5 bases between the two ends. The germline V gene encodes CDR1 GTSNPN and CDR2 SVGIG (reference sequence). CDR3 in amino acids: CAWSVGLNTEAFF. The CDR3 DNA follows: TGTGCCTGGAGTGTTGGGTTGAACACTGAAGCTTTCTTT.

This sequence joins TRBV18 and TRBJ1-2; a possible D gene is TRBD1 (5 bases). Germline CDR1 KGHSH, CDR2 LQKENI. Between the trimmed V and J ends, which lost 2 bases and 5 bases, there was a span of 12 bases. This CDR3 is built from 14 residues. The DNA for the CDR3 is TGTGCCAGCTCACCAAGCCAGGGAGTATATGGCTACACCTTC. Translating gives CASSPSQGVYGYTF.

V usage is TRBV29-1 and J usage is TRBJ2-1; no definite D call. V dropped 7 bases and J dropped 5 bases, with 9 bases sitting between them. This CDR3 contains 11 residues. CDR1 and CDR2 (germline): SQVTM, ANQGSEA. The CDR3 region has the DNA TGCAGCGCCTACAGAAACAATGAGCAGTTCTTC. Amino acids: CSAYRNNEQFF.

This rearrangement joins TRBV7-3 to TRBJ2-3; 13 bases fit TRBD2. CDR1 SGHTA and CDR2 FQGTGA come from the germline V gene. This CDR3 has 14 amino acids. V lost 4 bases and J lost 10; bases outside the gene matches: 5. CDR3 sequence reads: CASSSGTSGTAQYF. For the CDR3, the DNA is TGTGCCAGCAGCTCCGGGACTAGCGGGACCGCGCAGTATTTT.

The DNA of the CDR3 is TGTGCCAGCAGCGTCGGGACAGGGGCGACCTACGAGCAGTACTTC. Protein: CASSVGTGATYEQYF. V is TRBV9 and J is TRBJ2-7; 10 bases are shared with TRBD1. Germline trimming cut 2 bases from V and 2 bases from J; bases unmatched to any gene: 4. Germline V gives CDR1 SGDLS, CDR2 YYNGEE. This CDR3 is built from 15 residues. The full variable domain, in which reference TRBV9 and TRBJ2-7 provide the parts outside the CDR3, is DSGVTQTPKHLITATGQRVTLRCSPRSGDLSVYWYQQSLDQGLQFLIQYYNGEERAKGNILERFSAQQFPDLHSELNLSSLELGDSALYFCASSVGTGATYEQYFGPGTRLTVT.

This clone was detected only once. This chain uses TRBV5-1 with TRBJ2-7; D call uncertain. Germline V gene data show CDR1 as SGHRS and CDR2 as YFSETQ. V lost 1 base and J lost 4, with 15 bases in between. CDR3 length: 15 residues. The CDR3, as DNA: TGCGCCAGCAGCTTGAATCCGGACGTAGGGTACGAGCAGTACTTC. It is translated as CASSLNPDVGYEQYF.

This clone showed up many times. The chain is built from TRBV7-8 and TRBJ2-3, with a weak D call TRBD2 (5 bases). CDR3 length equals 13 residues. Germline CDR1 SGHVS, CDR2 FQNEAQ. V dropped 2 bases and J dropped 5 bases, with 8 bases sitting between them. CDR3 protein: CASSLLAGDTQYF. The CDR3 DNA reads TGTGCCAGCAGCTTACTGGCGGGAGATACGCAGTATTTT.

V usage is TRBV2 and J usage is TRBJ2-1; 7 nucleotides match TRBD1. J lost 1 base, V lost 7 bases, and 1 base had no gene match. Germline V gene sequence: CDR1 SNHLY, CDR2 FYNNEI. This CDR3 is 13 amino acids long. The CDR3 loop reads CASTGGSYNEQFF. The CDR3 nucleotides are TGTGCCAGCACAGGGGGATCCTACAATGAGCAGTTCTTC. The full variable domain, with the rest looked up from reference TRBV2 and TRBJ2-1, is EPEVTQTPSHQVTQMGQEVILRCVPISNHLYFYWYRQILGQKVEFLVSFYNNEISEKSEIFDDQFSVERPDGSNFTLKIRSTKLEDSAMYFCASTGGSYNEQFFGPGTRLTVL.

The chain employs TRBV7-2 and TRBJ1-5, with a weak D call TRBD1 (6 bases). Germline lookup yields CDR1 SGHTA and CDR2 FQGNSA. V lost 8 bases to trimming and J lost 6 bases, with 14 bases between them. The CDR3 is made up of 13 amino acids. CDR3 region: CASAAGASQPQHF. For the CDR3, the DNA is TGTGCCAGCGCGGCGGGGGCGAGTCAGCCCCAGCATTTT.

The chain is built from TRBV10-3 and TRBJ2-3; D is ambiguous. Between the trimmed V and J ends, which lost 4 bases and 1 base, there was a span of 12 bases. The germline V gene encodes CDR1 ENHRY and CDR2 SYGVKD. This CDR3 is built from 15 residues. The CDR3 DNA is TGTGCCATCAGTGCTATAGACCCACGCACAGATACGCAGTATTTT. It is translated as CAISAIDPRTDTQYF.